Shown below are 27 T cell receptor beta chains from a single sample sequenced in a study of cytomegalovirus exposure and HLA in healthy donors. A multiplex PCR was run with 60 Vbeta primers and 13 Jbeta primers. The method was immunoSEQ multiplex PCR; TCRdb's version includes in-frame clones alone and lacks a portion of them. The table includes tens of thousands of clones, roughly two thirds detected once. The source material was PBMCs. These receptors originate from a woman aged 50 to 65 in good health and CMV-seropositive.

The CDR3 loop reads CASAAGGARETQYF. CDR3 coding DNA: TGCGCCAGCGCGGCAGGGGGCGCCCGAGAGACCCAGTACTTC. The rearrangement links TRBV5-1 to TRBJ2-5, with 8 bases matching TRBD1. The CDR3 has 14 residues. CDR1 and CDR2 from the germline V gene are SGHRS and YFSETQ. V trimming: 7 bases; J trimming: 4 bases; junction bases outside the gene matches: 9. Combining the CDR3 with reference TRBV5-1 and TRBJ2-5 gives the whole variable domain KAGVTQTPRYLIKTRGQQVTLSCSPISGHRSVSWYQQTPGQGLQFLFEYFSETQRNKGNFPGRFSGRQFSNSRSEMNVSTLELGDSALYLCASAAGGARETQYFGPGTRLLVL.

This chain connects TRBV6-5 to TRBJ1-1; D perhaps matches TRBD1 (5 bases). The CDR3 totals 15 residues. Per germline, CDR1 MNHEY and CDR2 SVGAGI. Trimming cost V 7 bases and J 4 bases, with 19 bases left between them. The CDR3, as DNA: TGTGCCAGCACACCACCCCAGGGTGAAGGCACTGAAGCTTTCTTT. Translation: CASTPPQGEGTEAFF.

V and J are TRBV11-2 and TRBJ2-5; the D gene is possibly TRBD1 (7 bases). This CDR3 spans 13 amino acids. Deletions cut 5 bases from V and 5 bases from J, with 12 bases between. The germline V gene has CDR1 SGHAT and CDR2 FQNNGV. For the CDR3, the DNA is TGTGCCAGCAGCCCACAGGGGAGGGAGACCCAGTACTTC. This translates into CASSPQGRETQYF.

The chain links TRBV7-9 to TRBJ1-2; a possible D gene is TRBD1 (5 bases). Germline V CDR1 and CDR2: SEHNR, FQNEAQ (reference sequence). There are 15 residues in the CDR3. V was clipped by 5 bases and J by 7 bases, with 20 bases between them. This CDR3 is CASSPPMGGVSGYTF. In nucleotides, the CDR3 is TGTGCCAGCAGCCCCCCCATGGGAGGGGTGTCTGGCTACACCTTC.

This clone occurred once. The same CDR3 can be traced to other DNA sequences in this sample. The chain combines TRBV5-6 with TRBJ2-2; TRBD1 matches at 9 bases. With V trimmed by 4 bases and J by 5 bases, 9 bases remained unmatched. Germline lookup yields CDR1 SGHDT and CDR2 YYEEEE. The CDR3 has 16 residues. CDR3 in amino acids: CASSHWGQGGTGELFF. CDR3 sequence (DNA): TGTGCCAGCAGCCACTGGGGACAGGGTGGGACCGGGGAGCTGTTTTTT.

In nucleotides, the CDR3 is TGTGCCAGCGGATCGACAAGGGGCGATGCTTTCTTT. This encodes CASGSTRGDAFF. V gene TRBV9 combines with J gene TRBJ1-1; possible D gene TRBD1, 5 bases. Germline values: CDR1 SGDLS, CDR2 YYNGEE. V lost 7 bases, J lost 11 bases, and 18 bases lay in between. The length of the CDR3 is 12 residues.

This sequence joins TRBV11-2 and TRBJ2-3, with 9 bases that match TRBD2. The junction had 8 bases not matched to a gene; V was cut back by 2 bases and J by 5 bases. In germline, CDR1 is SGHAT, CDR2 FQNNGV. CDR3 length: 16 residues. This CDR3 reads CASSLRPSGGKDTQYF. DNA for the CDR3: TGTGCCAGCAGCTTAAGACCGAGCGGGGGGAAAGATACGCAGTATTTT.

A remark on this clone: Other DNA variants within this sample encode the same CDR3. The chain joins TRBV27 to TRBJ1-1; no clear D gene. This CDR3 region has 13 residues. Germline-derived CDR1 and CDR2 are MNHEY and SMNVEV (reference sequence). V was trimmed by 2 bases and J by 5 bases, leaving 9 bases between them. The DNA for the CDR3 is TGTGCCAGCAGTTTAGGTCGGGGAACTGAAGCTTTCTTT. This encodes CASSLGRGTEAFF.

The CDR3 loop is CASSSPDRAYEQYF. CDR3 nucleotide sequence: TGCGCCAGCAGCTCCCCGGACAGGGCCTACGAGCAGTACTTC. The chain is built from TRBV5-1 and TRBJ2-7; 8 bases are shared with TRBD1. Trimming took 3 bases from V and 2 from J; bases not matched to a gene: 4. Germline CDR1 SGHRS, CDR2 YFSETQ. The CDR3 consists of 14 residues.

The genes are TRBV7-9 and TRBJ1-2, with 8 bases lining up with TRBD1. The V segment lost 5 bases and the J segment 5 bases; nucleotides outside the gene matches: 10. Germline V gives CDR1 SEHNR, CDR2 FQNEAQ (reference sequence). The CDR3 consists of 15 residues. The CDR3 spells CASSATGGEPYGYTF. The CDR3 bases are TGTGCCAGCAGCGCTACAGGGGGGGAGCCGTATGGCTACACCTTC.

This clone was detected only a few times. The CDR3 nucleotides read TGTGCCAGCAGCTCCACTAGCGAAGCCTACGAGCAGTACTTC. Its protein is CASSSTSEAYEQYF. This chain links TRBV13 with TRBJ2-7, with TRBD2 identical over 7 bases. This CDR3 comprises 14 residues. Unmatched junction bases numbered 5, after V lost 4 bases and J lost 2 bases. CDR1 and CDR2 from the germline V gene are PRHDT and FYEKMQ (reference sequence).

In regard to this clone: The junction departs from germline at one end; a sequencing error may be responsible. V gene TRBV7-9 combines with J gene TRBJ1-4; D is unclear. CDR1 is SEHNR and CDR2 is FQNEAQ in the germline V gene (reference sequence). This CDR3 is built from 14 residues. The chain's CDR3 is CSSRRGATNEKLFF. In DNA, the CDR3 is TGTTCCAGCAGACGGGGTGCAACTAATGAAAAACTGTTTTTT.

This rearrangement joins TRBV7-6 to TRBJ2-5, with D maybe TRBD2 (6 bases). V was cut by 5 bases and J by 1 base, with 14 bases left in between. The CDR3 has 15 residues. Germline V gene sequence: CDR1 SGHVS, CDR2 FNYEAQ. CDR3 region: CASSTSRDSQETQYF. In DNA form, the CDR3 reads TGTGCCAGCAGCACTAGCCGGGACTCCCAAGAGACCCAGTACTTC.

The chain is built from TRBV5-6 and TRBJ2-5; TRBD1 aligns across 7 bases. Germline lookup yields CDR1 SGHDT and CDR2 YYEEEE. V dropped 7 bases and J dropped 2; count of bases not matched to a gene: 5. There are 13 residues in the CDR3. CDR3 in DNA: TGTGCCAGCGGGGGACAGCAACAAGAGACCCAGTACTTC. Translation gives CASGGQQQETQYF.

This chain links TRBV4-2 with TRBJ1-1; TRBD1 aligns across 7 bases. Germline values: CDR1 LGHNA, CDR2 YNFKEQ. The CDR3 loop spans 14 amino acids. The V segment lost 5 bases and the J segment 9 bases; nucleotides outside the gene matches: 12. CDR3 nucleotides: TGTGCCAGCAGCGGAGCCAGGGGGGCCGCAAAAGCTTTCTTT. This sequence encodes CASSGARGAAKAFF.

In this sample, this clone turned up once. This chain links TRBV15 with TRBJ1-1; no definite D call. Trimming removed 3 bases from V and 8 bases from J, with 19 bases in between. This CDR3 comprises 15 residues. Germline-derived CDR1 and CDR2 are LNHNV and YYDKDF (reference sequence). In nucleotides, the CDR3 is TGTGCCACCAGCAGGGGCGGTAATGAGGGCGGAGAAGCTTTCTTT. Amino acid sequence: CATSRGGNEGGEAFF.

The chain uses TRBV18 and TRBJ1-5; tentative D call: TRBD1 (6 bases). The CDR3 spans 14 residues. CDR1 is KGHSH, CDR2 LQKENI, per germline. Trimming cost V 5 bases and J 4 bases, with 12 bases left between them. The CDR3 protein is CASSATDRNQPQHF. CDR3 nucleotide sequence: TGTGCCAGCTCAGCTACGGACAGAAATCAGCCCCAGCATTTT.

The chain combines TRBV2 with TRBJ2-3; unclear D gene. Trimming took off 3 bases at V and 2 bases at J, with 3 bases between the two ends. The CDR3 has 12 amino acids. Germline-derived CDR1 and CDR2 are SNHLY and FYNNEI. Here the CDR3 reads CASSDNTDTQYF. The CDR3, as DNA: TGTGCCAGCAGTGACAACACAGATACGCAGTATTTT.

The rearrangement joins TRBV15 to TRBJ2-1, with 8 bases lining up with TRBD1. Germline assignment: CDR1 LNHNV and CDR2 YYDKDF (reference sequence). Unmatched junction bases numbered 15, after V lost 0 bases and J lost 14 bases. This CDR3 spans 16 amino acids. The CDR3 spells CATSRDQGALMPNEFF. CDR3 DNA sequence: TGTGCCACCAGCAGAGATCAGGGGGCCCTCATGCCTAACGAGTTCTTC.

This clone was seen a handful of times. This chain connects TRBV9 to TRBJ2-1, with 7 positions matching TRBD1. This CDR3 has 12 residues. V lost 1 base and J lost 10; bases outside the gene matches: 2. Germline V gene lookup returns CDR1 SGDLS and CDR2 YYNGEE. The DNA for the CDR3 is TGTGCCAGCAGCGTACTAGGGGGCGAGCAGTTCTTC. This translates into CASSVLGGEQFF.

The rearrangement links TRBV7-2 to TRBJ2-5; D gene ambiguous. The CDR3 spans 12 residues. CDR1 SGHTA and CDR2 FQGNSA come from the germline V gene. V was clipped by 1 base and J by 5 bases, with 5 bases between them. The CDR3 nucleotides are TGTGCCAGCAGCTTAGTCCGGGAGACCCAGTACTTC. Amino acids: CASSLVRETQYF.

This rearrangement joins TRBV30 to TRBJ2-4, with unresolved D. The CDR3 totals 12 residues. Per germline, CDR1 GTSNPN and CDR2 SVGIG (reference sequence). The V end was cut by 2 bases, the J end by 9 bases, with 11 bases between. The CDR3 here is CAWSTGSGIQYF. CDR3 nucleotides: TGTGCCTGGAGTACCGGGTCTGGCATTCAGTACTTC.

This chain links TRBV6-6 with TRBJ2-4; D is possibly TRBD2 (6 bases). Between the trimmed V and J ends, which lost 4 bases and 5 bases, there was a span of 12 bases. The length of the CDR3 is 14 residues. Germline V gives CDR1 MNHNY, CDR2 SVGAGI (reference sequence). The CDR3 bases are TGTGCCAGCAGTTTCCCTCCGGGAGAAAACATTCAGTACTTC. Protein: CASSFPPGENIQYF.

This chain connects TRBV2 to TRBJ2-1; 9 nucleotides agree with TRBD2. Germline CDR1 reads SNHLY; CDR2 reads FYNNEI. Trimming removed 2 bases from V and 6 bases from J; junction bases left unmatched: 8. The CDR3 totals 16 residues. In DNA form, the CDR3 reads TGTGCCAGCAGTGAAACTCCCCAAGCGGGGGGCAATGAGCAGTTCTTC. Translating it yields CASSETPQAGGNEQFF.

This clone was picked up a small number of times. This chain connects TRBV6-5 to TRBJ2-1, with 7 positions matching TRBD2. The length of the CDR3 is 15 residues. The trim removed 0 bases at V and 2 bases at J, leaving 1 base unmatched. Germline assignment: CDR1 MNHEY and CDR2 SVGAGI. CDR3 region: CASSYSGGAYNEQFF. CDR3 nucleotides: TGTGCCAGCAGTTACTCTGGGGGGGCCTACAATGAGCAGTTCTTC.

The chain recombines TRBV30 with TRBJ1-5, with unresolved D. CDR3 size: 16 residues. Trimming stripped 0 bases from V and 8 bases from J, with 20 bases between. CDR1 is GTSNPN and CDR2 is SVGIG in the germline V gene (reference sequence). CDR3 bases: TGTGCCTGGAGTGTTGGTGGATCCTCCTCGGGTAAGCCCCAGCATTTT. It yields the protein CAWSVGGSSSGKPQHF.

This clone appeared once. The chain combines TRBV5-1 with TRBJ2-2; 7 bases map to TRBD1. After removal of 2 bases from V and 1 base from J, the junction contained 2 bases not matched to a gene. This CDR3 comprises 15 residues. Germline lookup yields CDR1 SGHRS and CDR2 YFSETQ. The CDR3 spells CASSLTGENTGELFF. CDR3 nucleotide sequence: TGCGCCAGCAGCTTAACAGGGGAGAACACCGGGGAGCTGTTTTTT.